A single sample is the source of the 24 T cell receptor beta chains below, sequenced in a study of cytomegalovirus exposure and HLA in healthy donors. PCR employed 60 Vbeta and 13 Jbeta primers. Sequenced by immunoSEQ multiplex PCR; TCRdb stores in-frame clones only, minus some. This table has under 200,000 clones, roughly 84% appearing once. Sequencing was performed on PBMCs. The receptor source for this set is a young man in good health and CMV-seronegative.

The genes are TRBV4-3 and TRBJ1-1, with D tentatively TRBD1 (6 bases). This CDR3 contains 15 residues. Trimming took off 0 bases at V and 5 bases at J, with 13 bases between the two ends. CDR1 and CDR2 (germline): LGHNA, YSLEER. As DNA, the CDR3 is TGCGCCAGCAGCCAAGATCGGGCAGGGGTGACTGAAGCTTTCTTT. Amino acids: CASSQDRAGVTEAFF.

This chain joins TRBV4-1 and TRBJ2-1, with 9 bases lining up with TRBD1. In germline, CDR1 is MGHRA, CDR2 YSYEKL. J gave up 5 bases and V 2 bases, and 7 bases lay outside the gene matches. The CDR3 consists of 16 residues. CDR3 amino acids: CASSQPGTGWHNEQFF. CDR3 nucleotide sequence: TGCGCCAGCAGCCAACCCGGGACAGGGTGGCACAATGAGCAGTTCTTC.

V and J are TRBV10-3 and TRBJ2-7, with a tentative D call TRBD1 (5 bases). Germline CDR1 ENHRY, CDR2 SYGVKD. The CDR3 consists of 16 residues. Trimming removed 3 bases from V and 4 bases from J, with 19 bases in between. CDR3 bases: TGTGCCATCAGTGAAGGTCCCTCCAGGGCGAATTACGAGCAGTACTTC. Its translation: CAISEGPSRANYEQYF.

This CDR3 is CASSPDTQALHGYTF. The CDR3 DNA reads TGTGCCAGCAGCCCTGATACCCAGGCCCTCCATGGCTACACCTTC. The chain couples TRBV5-8 to TRBJ1-2; D is unresolved. V was cut by 4 bases and J by 6 bases, with 19 bases left in between. Germline loops: CDR1 SGHTS, CDR2 YDEGEE. CDR3 length: 15 residues.

This chain joins TRBV4-1 and TRBJ2-3; D is unclear. The germline V gene encodes CDR1 MGHRA and CDR2 YSYEKL. V shed 2 bases and J shed 4 bases, with 7 bases lying between them. The CDR3 has 13 residues. The CDR3 region is CASSQKPADTQYF. The CDR3 nucleotides read TGCGCCAGCAGCCAAAAACCAGCAGATACGCAGTATTTT.

The chain uses TRBV2 and TRBJ1-5, with TRBD1 matching over 8 bases. The V segment lost 5 bases and the J segment 7 bases; nucleotides outside the gene matches: 7. The length of the CDR3 is 14 residues. The germline CDR1 and CDR2 sequences are SNHLY and FYNNEI. CDR3: CASSQGASSQPQHF. DNA for the CDR3: TGTGCCAGCAGTCAGGGGGCTAGTAGCCAGCCCCAGCATTTT. Using reference TRBV2 and TRBJ1-5 for the parts outside the CDR3, the full variable domain is EPEVTQTPSHQVTQMGQEVILRCVPISNHLYFYWYRQILGQKVEFLVSFYNNEISEKSEIFDDQFSVERPDGSNFTLKIRSTKLEDSAMYFCASSQGASSQPQHFGDGTRLSIL.

The chain links TRBV15 to TRBJ2-3, with no clear D. The CDR3 runs 15 residues. Germline V lookup: CDR1 LNHNV, CDR2 YYDKDF (reference sequence). The germline V and J ends were trimmed by 1 base and 0 bases, with 8 bases remaining between them. CDR3 DNA: TGTGCCACCAGCAGAGTAAGAGGTAGCACAGATACGCAGTATTTT. Translation gives CATSRVRGSTDTQYF.

The genes are TRBV30 and TRBJ2-2, with TRBD1 matching 8 bases. J was trimmed by 5 bases and V by 8 bases; bases with no gene match: 10. Germline V lookup: CDR1 GTSNPN, CDR2 SVGIG (reference sequence). This CDR3 is 14 amino acids long. The CDR3 here is CARNRGARTGELFF. The CDR3 nucleotides are TGTGCCCGAAACAGGGGGGCGAGAACCGGGGAGCTGTTTTTT. The variable domain in full, completed from reference TRBV30 and TRBJ2-2, reads SQTIHQWPATLVQPVGSPLSLECTVEGTSNPNLYWYRQAAGRGLQLLFYSVGIGQISSEVPQNLSASRPQDRQFILSSKKLLLSDSGFYLCARNRGARTGELFFGEGSRLTVL.

V is TRBV25-1 and J is TRBJ1-5, with D maybe TRBD1 (6 bases). Between the trimmed V and J ends, which lost 6 bases and 0 bases, there was a span of 18 bases. Germline lookup yields CDR1 MGHDK and CDR2 SYGVNS. This CDR3 comprises 17 residues. The CDR3 sequence: CASRDSRDTDSNQPQHF. The CDR3 DNA sequence: TGTGCCAGCAGGGATTCCCGGGACACCGATAGCAATCAGCCCCAGCATTTT.

This chain connects TRBV5-1 to TRBJ1-6; D gene ambiguous. Trimming shortened V by 3 bases and J by 5 bases, and 12 bases separated the two germline ends. The CDR3 sequence is 15 residues long. Germline CDR1 and CDR2: SGHRS and YFSETQ. The CDR3 DNA sequence: TGCGCCAGCAGCTCCAGCCCCCAGGATAATTCACCCCTCCACTTT. Translating gives CASSSSPQDNSPLHF.

The V gene is TRBV6-4, the J gene TRBJ2-1; 7 bases are shared with TRBD2. V lost 4 bases and J lost 9; bases outside the gene matches: 9. The CDR3 has 14 amino acids. Germline V gene sequence: CDR1 MRHNA, CDR2 SNTAGT. CDR3 DNA sequence: TGTGCCAGCAGTGCTAGCGGAGAAAGCGGTGAGCAGTTCTTC. This codes for CASSASGESGEQFF.

The table lists this clone with a count of one. The V gene is TRBV27, the J gene TRBJ2-1; no clear D. The CDR3 has 16 amino acids. The germline V gene encodes CDR1 MNHEY and CDR2 SMNVEV (reference sequence). The germline V and J ends were trimmed by 3 bases and 3 bases, with 15 bases remaining between them. CDR3 region: CASSFQLPRLYNEQFF. In DNA form, the CDR3 reads TGTGCCAGCAGTTTTCAGCTCCCGCGACTCTACAATGAGCAGTTCTTC.

The DNA of the CDR3 is TGTGCCAGCAGCGTAGGTGGCAGTTTCTCCTACAATGAGCAGTTCTTC. This sequence encodes CASSVGGSFSYNEQFF. The chain couples TRBV9 to TRBJ2-1, with D hard to call. Trimming took 0 bases from V and 0 from J, leaving 10 bases between them. CDR1 is SGDLS, CDR2 YYNGEE, per germline. This CDR3 region has 16 residues.

CDR3 sequence reads: CATRPPSGPYEQYF. The CDR3 bases are TGTGCCACCCGACCCCCTAGCGGTCCCTACGAGCAGTACTTC. The V call is TRBV28, the J call TRBJ2-7; 7 bases map to TRBD2. V gave up 10 bases and J gave up 2 bases; unmatched junction bases: 11. Germline-derived CDR1 and CDR2 are MDHEN and SYDVKM. There are 14 residues in the CDR3.

The J gene is TRBJ2-5, the V gene TRBV2; the D is unclear. Germline CDR1 is SNHLY and CDR2 is FYNNEI. V lost 5 bases and J lost 2, with 3 bases in between. The CDR3 contains 11 residues. In DNA form, the CDR3 reads TGTGCCAGCAGTTATCAAGAGACCCAGTACTTC. Its protein product is CASSYQETQYF.

CDR3 coding DNA: TGTGCCAGCAGGTCATTGAGGGGGTCCTATTTGGGCTACACCTTC. Its protein is CASRSLRGSYLGYTF. This rearrangement joins TRBV11-2 to TRBJ1-2; D might be TRBD1 (6 bases). The CDR3 covers 15 residues. CDR1 is SGHAT, CDR2 FQNNGV, per germline. Deletions cut 6 bases from V and 8 bases from J, with 22 bases between.

This clone has more than one count but fewer than ten. The CDR3 nucleotides read TGTGCCAGCATCCTAACAGGGCACCATCGCACAGATACGCAGTATTTT. Its translation is CASILTGHHRTDTQYF. The V and J genes are TRBV11-2 and TRBJ2-3, with D possibly TRBD1 on 6 matching bases. Trimming pared 7 bases from V and 1 base from J, leaving 18 bases between. This CDR3 has 16 amino acids. CDR1 SGHAT and CDR2 FQNNGV come from the germline V gene. Based on the CDR3 plus reference TRBV11-2 and TRBJ2-3, the full variable domain is EAGVAQSPRYKIIEKRQSVAFWCNPISGHATLYWYQQILGQGPKLLIQFQNNGVVDDSQLPKDRFSAERLKGVDSTLKIQPAKLEDSAVYLCASILTGHHRTDTQYFGPGTRLTVL.

Comments on this clone: The same CDR3 also results from other DNA sequences found in this sample. The V gene is TRBV5-1, the J gene TRBJ2-7; 7 positions match TRBD1. This CDR3 comprises 14 residues. Germline trimming cut 0 bases from V and 3 bases from J; bases unmatched to any gene: 3. CDR1 and CDR2 from the germline V gene are SGHRS and YFSETQ. The CDR3 here is CASSLAGGSYEQYF. The CDR3 DNA follows: TGCGCCAGCAGCTTGGCAGGGGGAAGCTACGAGCAGTACTTC.

The V and J genes are TRBV5-4 and TRBJ2-1; perhaps TRBD2 as D (5 bases). This CDR3 comprises 15 residues. The germline gives CDR1 SGHNT, CDR2 YYREEE (reference sequence). V gave up 5 bases and J gave up 4 bases, with 16 bases separating them. CDR3 in DNA: TGTGCCAGCAGACGGGAAACCCAAAGGTACAATGAGCAGTTCTTC. This codes for CASRRETQRYNEQFF. The full variable domain, with the rest looked up from reference TRBV5-4 and TRBJ2-1, is ETGVTQSPTHLIKTRGQQVTLRCSSQSGHNTVSWYQQALGQGPQFIFQYYREEENGRGNFPPRFSGLQFPNYSSELNVNALELDDSALYLCASRRETQRYNEQFFGPGTRLTVL.

This clone was detected only once. This chain connects TRBV19 to TRBJ2-1; the D gene is possibly TRBD2 (6 bases). The germline V and J ends were trimmed by 7 bases and 2 bases, with 12 bases remaining between them. CDR1 and CDR2 from the germline V gene are LNHDA and SQIVND (reference sequence). This CDR3 is built from 14 residues. The CDR3 sequence is CASKRERTYNEQFF. CDR3 sequence (DNA): TGTGCCAGTAAACGGGAGCGCACCTACAATGAGCAGTTCTTC.

This clone was seen only once. Other DNA sequences in this sample translate to the same CDR3. V gene TRBV5-1 combines with J gene TRBJ2-1; D is uncertain. Per germline, CDR1 SGHRS and CDR2 YFSETQ. Trimming left V 0 bases short and J 1 base short, with 8 bases between. This CDR3 comprises 15 residues. The CDR3 nucleotides are TGCGCCAGCAGCTTGGATCGGGTATCCTACAATGAGCAGTTCTTC. This translates into CASSLDRVSYNEQFF.

This chain connects TRBV5-1 to TRBJ2-7; 10 bases match TRBD1. J lost 5 bases, V lost 5 bases, and 4 bases had no gene match. CDR1 is SGHRS, CDR2 YFSETQ, per germline. The length of the CDR3 is 13 residues. The CDR3 loop reads CASRGGQGNEQYF. For the CDR3, the DNA is TGCGCCAGCAGGGGGGGACAGGGGAACGAGCAGTACTTC.

The gene calls are TRBV28 and TRBJ1-5; no firm D call. Germline V gives CDR1 MDHEN, CDR2 SYDVKM. V was shortened by 1 base and J by 0 bases, with 13 bases between the two germline ends. The CDR3 is made up of 17 amino acids. This CDR3 reads CASSLLEESYSNQPQHF. CDR3 DNA: TGTGCCAGCAGTTTATTGGAGGAATCGTATAGCAATCAGCCCCAGCATTTT.

The rearrangement uses TRBV6-1 and TRBJ2-1; TRBD2 is a possible D gene (6 bases). V was shortened by 5 bases and J by 8 bases, with 19 bases between the two germline ends. Germline values: CDR1 MNHNS, CDR2 SASEGT. This CDR3 has 15 amino acids. The CDR3 sequence is CASSLGGERVDEQFF. CDR3 nucleotide sequence: TGTGCCAGCAGTCTAGGCGGGGAGCGCGTCGATGAGCAGTTCTTC.